Below, 20 T cell receptor beta chains from the same sample are listed, as sequenced in a study of blood T cell repertoires in COVID-19. Sequencing used immunoSEQ multiplex PCR; TCRdb keeps in-frame clones, though not all of them. Of 200,000 to 250,000 clones detected, 80% to 85% appear once; the ten largest clones hold about a sixth. Sequencing used peripheral blood. These receptor sequences come from a woman of 80 years or more with active or convalescent COVID-19.

This chain joins TRBV29-1 and TRBJ2-3; 11 bases map to TRBD2. The CDR3 loop spans 14 amino acids. V was pared by 7 bases and J by 1 base, with 4 bases of the junction left unmatched. In germline, CDR1 is SQVTM, CDR2 ANQGSEA. Here the CDR3 DNA reads TGCAGCGGTAGCGGGAGGGCCGGCACAGATACGCAGTATTTT. This translates into CSGSGRAGTDTQYF.

The CDR3 is CASSSGQGKTEAFF. The CDR3 nucleotides read TGCGCCAGCAGCTCGGGACAGGGAAAAACTGAAGCTTTCTTT. This chain connects TRBV5-1 to TRBJ1-1; TRBD1 matches 9 bases. The CDR3 has 14 residues. V shed 3 bases and J 5 bases; nucleotides not matched to a gene: 5. Germline lookup yields CDR1 SGHRS and CDR2 YFSETQ. Drawing the rest from reference TRBV5-1 and TRBJ1-1, the complete variable domain is KAGVTQTPRYLIKTRGQQVTLSCSPISGHRSVSWYQQTPGQGLQFLFEYFSETQRNKGNFPGRFSGRQFSNSRSEMNVSTLELGDSALYLCASSSGQGKTEAFFGQGTRLTVV.

The chain links TRBV6-2 or TRBV6-3 to TRBJ1-2; 7 bases agree with TRBD1. CDR1 and CDR2 (germline): MNHEY, SVGEGT. The CDR3 runs to 15 residues. The junction had 8 bases not matched to a gene; V was cut back by 0 bases and J by 7 bases. CDR3 DNA sequence: TGTGCCAGCAGTTACTCGAGTAGGACAGGACGTGGCTACACCTTC. This encodes CASSYSSRTGRGYTF.

This clone was counted once. The chain uses TRBV7-3 and TRBJ1-2, with 10 positions matching TRBD1. This CDR3 spans 13 amino acids. From germline, CDR1 is SGHTA and CDR2 FQGTGA. V was clipped by 5 bases and J by 8 bases; unmatched bases: 5. The CDR3 sequence: CASSPGQGQGYTF. Written as DNA, the CDR3 is TGTGCCAGCAGCCCGGGACAGGGGCAGGGCTACACCTTC.

This chain links TRBV5-4 with TRBJ2-2, with 9 bases fitting TRBD1. Germline V gives CDR1 SGHNT, CDR2 YYREEE (reference sequence). V lost 3 bases to trimming and J lost 0 bases; unmatched junction nucleotides: 3. CDR3 size: 16 residues. The CDR3 is CASSWGQGSNTGELFF. CDR3 nucleotide sequence: TGTGCCAGCAGCTGGGGACAGGGATCGAACACCGGGGAGCTGTTTTTT.

The chain combines TRBV28 with TRBJ2-5; TRBD1 matches 10 bases. V was clipped by 2 bases and J by 5 bases; unmatched bases: 5. The CDR3 contains 15 residues. Germline CDR1 reads MDHEN; CDR2 reads SYDVKM. CDR3 in amino acids: CASSLPTGGVETQYF. CDR3 DNA sequence: TGTGCCAGCAGTTTACCGACAGGGGGCGTCGAGACCCAGTACTTC.

This chain joins TRBV18 and TRBJ2-7, with a possible D match to TRBD1 (5 bases). With 3 bases removed from V and 4 bases from J, the gap between germline ends came to 16 bases. Germline assignment: CDR1 KGHSH and CDR2 LQKENI. The CDR3 contains 15 residues. In DNA, the CDR3 is TGTGCCAGCTCACCTGAAGCAGGGTCTGTATACGAGCAGTACTTC. Protein sequence: CASSPEAGSVYEQYF.

This chain links TRBV6-4 with TRBJ2-7; D is unclear. The CDR3 has 15 residues. V was shortened by 6 bases and J by 0 bases, with 15 bases between the two germline ends. From germline, CDR1 is MRHNA and CDR2 SNTAGT. CDR3 region: CASSLLHGASYEQYF. The CDR3 DNA is TGTGCCAGCAGCCTCCTCCATGGAGCCTCCTACGAGCAGTACTTC.

The chain's CDR3 is CASRRDSYEQYF. CDR3 nucleotide sequence: TGCGCCAGCAGACGGGACAGCTACGAGCAGTACTTC. J is TRBJ2-7 and V is TRBV5-1, with 7 bases fitting TRBD1. Germline loops: CDR1 SGHRS, CDR2 YFSETQ. CDR3 size: 12 residues. The V segment lost 5 bases and the J segment 3 bases; nucleotides outside the gene matches: 2.

Regarding this clone: The junction differs from germline at one of its ends, possibly a read error. The chain uses TRBV7-3 and TRBJ2-2; 7 bases map to TRBD2. From germline, CDR1 is SGHTA and CDR2 FQGTGA. The CDR3 sequence is 13 residues long. This chain's CDR3 is CASSLRRGGDLIF. Written as DNA, the CDR3 is TGTGCCAGCAGCTTACGAAGGGGAGGGGACTTGATTTTT.

J is TRBJ1-2 and V is TRBV3-1 (or the pseudogene TRBV3-2), with a tentative D call TRBD1 (6 bases). This CDR3 is 13 amino acids long. Germline V CDR1 and CDR2: LGHDT, YNNKEL (reference sequence). Trimming took off 3 bases at V and 7 bases at J, with 12 bases between the two ends. CDR3 sequence reads: CASSQSAGAGYTF. For the CDR3, the DNA is TGTGCCAGCAGCCAGTCTGCGGGGGCTGGCTACACCTTC.

V gene TRBV7-2 combines with J gene TRBJ2-4, with a possible D match to TRBD1 (6 bases). The CDR3 spans 16 residues. Germline CDR1 is SGHTA and CDR2 is FQGNSA. Trimming cost V 2 bases and J 3 bases, with 14 bases left between them. The CDR3 coding sequence is TGTGCCAGCAGCTTATCGGAATCCAGGGGCAAAAACATTCAGTACTTC. This sequence encodes CASSLSESRGKNIQYF.

The V gene is TRBV5-5, the J gene TRBJ1-5, with D possibly TRBD1 on 5 matching bases. Germline V CDR1 and CDR2: SGHKS, YYEKEE (reference sequence). Trimming left V 0 bases short and J 4 bases short, with 14 bases between. The CDR3 runs to 16 residues. CDR3 DNA: TGTGCCAGCAGCTTGGACGGAGGGGCTGGGAATCAGCCCCAGCATTTT. This sequence encodes CASSLDGGAGNQPQHF.

This clone has more than one count but fewer than ten. This chain uses TRBV30 with TRBJ1-2; 9 bases agree with TRBD1. The CDR3 consists of 14 residues. V shed 1 base and J 5 bases; nucleotides not matched to a gene: 5. The germline gives CDR1 GTSNPN, CDR2 SVGIG (reference sequence). CDR3 coding DNA: TGTGCCTGGAGTGAAGGGACAGGGAGTTATGGCTACACCTTC. This encodes CAWSEGTGSYGYTF.

By sample fraction, this clone is hyperexpanded. The chain links TRBV5-6 to TRBJ2-1; 10 bases fit TRBD2. The V and J ends lost 7 bases and 8 bases, in that order; junction bases with no gene match: 15. The CDR3 runs 16 residues. Germline CDR1 reads SGHDT; CDR2 reads YYEEEE. The CDR3 sequence: CASALNWASGSDEQFF. The CDR3 nucleotides read TGTGCCAGCGCCTTAAACTGGGCTAGCGGGAGCGATGAGCAGTTCTTC.

The genes are TRBV5-6 and TRBJ2-7; TRBD2 aligns across 15 bases. There are 18 residues in the CDR3. Germline CDR1 and CDR2: SGHDT and YYEEEE. The junction had 8 bases not matched to a gene; V was cut back by 4 bases and J by 0 bases. The CDR3: CASSAPGLAGGSSYEQYF. Here the CDR3 DNA reads TGTGCCAGCAGCGCTCCGGGACTAGCGGGAGGTTCCTCCTACGAGCAGTACTTC.

V usage is TRBV7-8 and J usage is TRBJ1-2, with 10 positions matching TRBD1. The CDR3 length is 13 residues. Germline-derived CDR1 and CDR2 are SGHVS and FQNEAQ. Trimming took 4 bases from V and 8 from J; bases not matched to a gene: 4. Here the CDR3 DNA reads TGTGCCAGCAGCTCCGACAGGGGGCAGGGCTACACCTTC. Its translation: CASSSDRGQGYTF. Using reference TRBV7-8 and TRBJ1-2 for the parts outside the CDR3, the full variable domain is GAGVSQSPRYKVAKRGQDVALRCDPISGHVSLFWYQQALGQGPEFLTYFQNEAQLDKSGLPSDRFFAERPEGSVSTLKIQRTQQEDSAVYLCASSSDRGQGYTFGSGTRLTVV.

The chain couples TRBV27 to TRBJ2-7; D perhaps matches TRBD2 (6 bases). The CDR3 runs to 15 residues. CDR1 and CDR2 from the germline V gene are MNHEY and SMNVEV (reference sequence). Between the trimmed V and J ends, which lost 6 bases and 3 bases, there was a span of 18 bases. The CDR3: CASRGVGSGLYEQYF. The CDR3 DNA is TGTGCCAGCAGGGGGGTCGGTAGCGGACTCTACGAGCAGTACTTC.

The J gene is TRBJ2-7, the V gene TRBV11-3; 8 nucleotides line up with TRBD1. V gave up 1 base and J gave up 12 bases; unmatched junction bases: 8. The CDR3 has 13 residues. CDR1 SGHNT and CDR2 YENEEA come from the germline V gene. The CDR3 region has the DNA TGTGCCAGCAGCTTAGCCGGGACAGGTTTTCGGTACTTC. As protein: CASSLAGTGFRYF.

Written as DNA, the CDR3 is TGTGCCAGCAGTGAATACAGGGGGGCTGAAGCTTTCTTT. The encoded protein is CASSEYRGAEAFF. The chain links TRBV25-1 to TRBJ1-1; TRBD1 agrees at 7 bases. The CDR3 sequence is 13 residues long. CDR1 is MGHDK, CDR2 SYGVNS, per germline. After removal of 0 bases from V and 6 bases from J, the junction contained 1 base not matched to a gene.